These 12 T cell receptor beta chains share one sample of origin, sequenced in a study of CD8+ T cells in alopecia areata. Following extraction, RNA underwent reverse transcription to cDNA, which served as the sequencing template. Profiling relied on immunoSEQ multiplex PCR, and the TCRdb table lists in-frame clones only, not all of them. The sample includes roughly 150,000 clones, 87% of them seen just once. The specimen was CD8+ T cells sorted from blood, collected at week 0. The source of these receptors is a human donor with alopecia areata.

The chain links TRBV4-2 to TRBJ2-5, with 15 nucleotides matching TRBD2. The CDR3 sequence is 17 residues long. The J segment lost 4 bases and the V segment lost 6 bases, leaving 9 bases of the junction unmatched. The germline V gene has CDR1 LGHNA and CDR2 YNFKEQ. CDR3 in amino acids: CASSSGLAGGPGETQYF. DNA for the CDR3: TGTGCCAGCAGTTCAGGACTAGCGGGAGGGCCTGGAGAGACCCAGTACTTC.

This clone has only one observation. V is TRBV5-1 and J is TRBJ2-2; D is uncertain. V shed 0 bases and J shed 4 bases, with 7 bases lying between them. Germline loops: CDR1 SGHRS, CDR2 YFSETQ. The CDR3 consists of 14 residues. CDR3 bases: TGCGCCAGCAGCTTGGAAACCTTCACCGGGGAGCTGTTTTTT. This encodes CASSLETFTGELFF.

The chain recombines TRBV29-1 with TRBJ2-1; D perhaps matches TRBD1 (6 bases). Trimming left V 4 bases short and J 3 bases short, with 10 bases between. This CDR3 is 13 amino acids long. Germline-derived CDR1 and CDR2 are SQVTM and ANQGSEA. CDR3 DNA sequence: TGCAGCGTTGGGGCGACAGGCTACAATGAGCAGTTCTTC. It translates to CSVGATGYNEQFF.

The chain couples TRBV11-1 to TRBJ2-2, with 7 bases lining up with TRBD1. The CDR3 spans 15 residues. Germline assignment: CDR1 SGHAT and CDR2 FQDESV (reference sequence). The trim removed 6 bases at V and 0 bases at J, leaving 4 bases unmatched. CDR3: CASSWDRPNTGELFF. The CDR3 coding sequence is TGTGCCAGCAGTTGGGACAGACCGAACACCGGGGAGCTGTTTTTT. Together with reference TRBV11-1 and TRBJ2-2, the CDR3 gives the full variable domain: EAEVAQSPRYKITEKSQAVAFWCDPISGHATLYWYRQILGQGPELLVQFQDESVVDDSQLPKDRFSAERLKGVDSTLKIQPAELGDSAMYLCASSWDRPNTGELFFGEGSRLTVL.

This chain links TRBV6-1 with TRBJ2-7; D may correspond to TRBD1 or TRBD2 (5 bases each). The CDR3 has 16 amino acids. CDR1 is MNHNS, CDR2 SASEGT, per germline. V gave up 3 bases and J gave up 7 bases, with 22 bases separating them. The CDR3, as DNA: TGTGCCAGCAGTGACCTTGCCGGGGCTTACAAGGTGGAGCAGTACTTC. It encodes CASSDLAGAYKVEQYF.

This clone was seen more than once but under ten times. The rearrangement links TRBV11-2 to TRBJ2-1, with TRBD2 identical over 7 bases. V lost 4 bases, J lost 7 bases, and 10 bases stayed unmatched. This CDR3 is built from 15 residues. CDR1 and CDR2 from the germline V gene are SGHAT and FQNNGV. The CDR3, as DNA: TGTGCCAGCAGCTCCCCCGCGGGAGATAGGAATGAGCAGTTCTTC. Its protein product is CASSSPAGDRNEQFF.

V is TRBV16 and J is TRBJ2-7; D gene ambiguous. The germline CDR1 and CDR2 sequences are KGHSY and FQNENV. This CDR3 region has 14 residues. With 5 bases removed from V and 2 bases from J, the gap between germline ends came to 13 bases. The CDR3 DNA reads as TGTGCCAGCAGCGGAACGGGCCACCCCTACGAGCAGTACTTC. Its protein is CASSGTGHPYEQYF.

The chain employs TRBV30 and TRBJ1-1; perhaps TRBD1 as D (6 bases). This CDR3 comprises 13 residues. The germline V and J ends were trimmed by 4 bases and 0 bases, with 9 bases remaining between them. Germline CDR1 GTSNPN, CDR2 SVGIG (reference sequence). Written as DNA, the CDR3 is TGTGCCTGGACAGGGGCCCTGAACACTGAAGCTTTCTTT. The encoded protein is CAWTGALNTEAFF.

The V gene is TRBV5-4, the J gene TRBJ1-6; 9 bases agree with TRBD1. With V trimmed by 4 bases and J by 5 bases, 7 bases remained unmatched. Germline CDR1 reads SGHNT; CDR2 reads YYREEE (reference sequence). This CDR3 region has 16 residues. CDR3 amino acids: CASSLPRQGDNSPLHF. CDR3 nucleotide sequence: TGTGCCAGCAGCCTTCCACGACAGGGGGATAATTCACCCCTCCACTTT.

The gene calls are TRBV11-2 and TRBJ2-7; possibly TRBD1 for D (5 bases). The germline CDR1 and CDR2 sequences are SGHAT and FQNNGV. The ends were cut back, 5 bases at V and 3 bases at J, with 8 bases in the middle. The CDR3 consists of 12 residues. CDR3 residues: CASSPDSYEQYF. In nucleotides, the CDR3 is TGTGCCAGCAGCCCAGACAGCTACGAGCAGTACTTC.

The CDR3 coding sequence is TGCGCCAGCAGTGAGCCTAAGAATTGGACAGTGCTAGCCAAAAACATTCAGTACTTC. Protein: CASSEPKNWTVLAKNIQYF. The chain links TRBV10-2 to TRBJ2-4; D may be TRBD1 (6 bases). Trimming cost V 2 bases and J 0 bases, with 20 bases left between them. CDR3 length equals 19 residues. The germline V gene encodes CDR1 WSHSY and CDR2 SAAADI.

DNA for the CDR3: TGTGCCAGCAGCCCCGGGTTAGGCGACGAGCAGTACTTC. Translated, it gives CASSPGLGDEQYF. The rearrangement joins TRBV7-6 to TRBJ2-7; D uncertain. CDR3 length equals 13 residues. Germline assignment: CDR1 SGHVS and CDR2 FNYEAQ. Trimming cost V 5 bases and J 5 bases, with 13 bases left between them.